Listed below are T cell receptor beta chains from one sample, sequenced in a study of spatial heterogeneity in lung cancer. One entry per CDR3 protein, called by TCRdb with MiXCR from the 5' RACE reads. The sample includes about 7,000 distinct CDR3 sequences, around 7% of them seen just once. Source: PBMCs, taken at surgery. Source of these receptors: a male donor with early-stage non-small cell lung cancer. Both conserved end residues are part of each CDR3. The D gene is left open where the match is weak. Only part of the rows carry a size: once, few, many, or a class if the clone is expanded.

clone_size,v_call,j_call,d_call,cdr3_aa
many,TRBV28,TRBJ2-1,TRBD2,CASSLLAGPYNEQFF
many,TRBV27,TRBJ2-7,TRBD1,CASTRTGNFNEQYF
many,TRBV7-7,TRBJ2-1,NA,CASSPRWPLDGNEQFF
few,TRBV5-1,TRBJ2-5,NA,CASSLPLTLPGQETQYF
many,TRBV2,TRBJ2-7,NA,CASSEAPGEYEQYF
many,TRBV7-9,TRBJ2-3,NA,CASSYTDTQYF
many,TRBV19,TRBJ2-5,TRBD2,CATVTSGSQETQYF
NA,TRBV14,TRBJ2-7,TRBD1,CASSQMGTATYEQYF
many,TRBV24-1,TRBJ1-6,TRBD1,CATRGTGDDSPLHF
medium-sized,TRBV29-1,TRBJ1-1,NA,CSVSGGTEAFF
many,TRBV2,TRBJ2-6,TRBD1,CASSTGTGGANVLTF
many,TRBV20-1,TRBJ2-5,NA,CSAPGELWVGTQYF
many,TRBV20-1,TRBJ1-2,TRBD1,CSASPRGRLTNYGYTF
many,TRBV28,TRBJ1-5,TRBD1,CASSKDRVQPQHF
many,TRBV11-1,TRBJ2-3,TRBD2,CASSEGLAIDTQYF
many,TRBV20-1,TRBJ1-5,NA,CSAREDTPEPQHF
few,TRBV11-2,TRBJ2-2,TRBD2,CASSLDLVAGDTGELFF
many,TRBV10-2,TRBJ1-1,TRBD1,CASKSGQANTEAFF
many,TRBV6-2/TRBV6-3,TRBJ1-6,TRBD1,CASRTLDREGSPLHF
many,TRBV5-1,TRBJ1-1,NA,CASSLDFTNTEAFF
many,TRBV5-1,TRBJ2-1,TRBD2,CASSLDPGGANEQFF
NA,TRBV6-5,TRBJ2-3,NA,CASSYEPPSTDTQYF
many,TRBV3-1,TRBJ2-3,TRBD1,CASSQGGGSDTQYF
NA,TRBV4-1,TRBJ2-5,NA,CASSQDQSAEGETQYF
few,TRBV28,TRBJ2-7,NA,CASQRTAYEQYF
few,TRBV20-1,TRBJ2-7,TRBD1,CSAPGTGVTHEQYF
many,TRBV28,TRBJ1-1,TRBD1,CASSSGGQANTEAFF
NA,TRBV30,TRBJ1-1,NA,CAWRTRTGEAFF
many,TRBV3-1,TRBJ2-7,TRBD2,CASSPPGLAGGPPTF
many,TRBV10-3,TRBJ2-5,NA,CAISEGGETQYF
many,TRBV23-1,TRBJ1-5,TRBD1,CASVAGTVYQPQHF
many,TRBV13,TRBJ1-1,TRBD1,CASSRGQGANTEAFF
medium-sized,TRBV5-1,TRBJ2-1,TRBD1,CASSFGQVRNEQFF